This TCR beta chain stems from a study of cytotoxic CD8 clonotypes in ibrutinib-treated CLL. At the level of the study: Mean values per sample were a few hundred thousand productive templates and tens of thousands of productive rearrangements.

Depth targeted 1 in 200,000 to 1 in 1 million T cells, averaging around 10x coverage per clonotype. The repertoire was sequenced with immunoSEQ multiplex PCR; TCRdb's copy has only in-frame clones and lacks some. The sample contains some 350,000 clones, roughly 67% of which appear only once. CDR1 is SGHRS and CDR2 is YFSETQ in the germline V gene. V lost 2 bases, J lost 4 bases, and 15 bases lay in between. This CDR3 spans 15 amino acids. The V and J genes are TRBV5-1 and TRBJ2-5, with D possibly being TRBD2 (6 bases). Sample: PBMCs, taken after 36 months of ibrutinib treatment. The sequence came from a human donor with chronic lymphocytic leukemia. DNA of the CDR3: TGCGCCAGCAGCTTTGTGCCGGGGGTCGGAGAGACCCAGTACTTC. Its translation: CASSFVPGVGETQYF.